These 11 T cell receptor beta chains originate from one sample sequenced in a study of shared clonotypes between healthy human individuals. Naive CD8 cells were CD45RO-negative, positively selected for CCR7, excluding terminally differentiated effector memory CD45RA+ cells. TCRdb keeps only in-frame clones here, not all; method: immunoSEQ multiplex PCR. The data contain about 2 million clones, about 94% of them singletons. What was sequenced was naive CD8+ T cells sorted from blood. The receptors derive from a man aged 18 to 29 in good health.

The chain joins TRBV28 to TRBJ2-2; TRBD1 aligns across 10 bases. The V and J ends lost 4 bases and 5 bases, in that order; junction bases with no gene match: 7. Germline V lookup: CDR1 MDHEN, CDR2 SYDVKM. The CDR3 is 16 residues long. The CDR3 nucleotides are TGTGCCAGCAGTTACTCCGACAGGGGGCTTACCGGGGAGCTGTTTTTT. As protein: CASSYSDRGLTGELFF.

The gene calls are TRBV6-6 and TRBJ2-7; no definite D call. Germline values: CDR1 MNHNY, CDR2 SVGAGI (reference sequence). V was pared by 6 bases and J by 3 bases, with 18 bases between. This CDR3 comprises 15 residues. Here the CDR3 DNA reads TGTGCCAGCAGCCCCCTTGACCGATCCCTCTACGAGCAGTACTTC. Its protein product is CASSPLDRSLYEQYF.

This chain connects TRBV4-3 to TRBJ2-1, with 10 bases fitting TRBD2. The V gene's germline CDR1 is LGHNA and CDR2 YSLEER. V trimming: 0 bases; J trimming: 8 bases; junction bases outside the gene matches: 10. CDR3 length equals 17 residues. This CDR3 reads CASSQEGLAGDRDEQFF. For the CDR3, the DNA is TGCGCCAGCAGCCAAGAGGGTCTAGCGGGAGATCGGGATGAGCAGTTCTTC.

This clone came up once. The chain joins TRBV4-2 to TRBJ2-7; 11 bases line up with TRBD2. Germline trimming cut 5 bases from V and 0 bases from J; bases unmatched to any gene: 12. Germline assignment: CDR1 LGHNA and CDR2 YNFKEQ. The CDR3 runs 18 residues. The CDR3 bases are TGTGCCAGCAGCAACGAGTTAGCGGGGGGGGTGACCTCCTACGAGCAGTACTTC. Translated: CASSNELAGGVTSYEQYF.

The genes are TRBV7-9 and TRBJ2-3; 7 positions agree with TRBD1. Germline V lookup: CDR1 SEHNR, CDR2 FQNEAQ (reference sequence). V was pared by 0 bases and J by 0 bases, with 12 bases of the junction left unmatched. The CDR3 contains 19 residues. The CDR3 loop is CASSLAPTGIGSSTDTQYF. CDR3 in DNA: TGTGCCAGCAGCTTAGCGCCGACAGGGATTGGTTCTAGCACAGATACGCAGTATTTT.

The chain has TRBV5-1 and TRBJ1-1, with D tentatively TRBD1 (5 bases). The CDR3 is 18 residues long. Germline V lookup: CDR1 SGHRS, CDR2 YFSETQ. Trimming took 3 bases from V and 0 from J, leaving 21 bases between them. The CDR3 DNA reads TGCGCCAGCAGCTCCGGCGCCATTTCGGGGCTAATGAACACTGAAGCTTTCTTT. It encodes CASSSGAISGLMNTEAFF.

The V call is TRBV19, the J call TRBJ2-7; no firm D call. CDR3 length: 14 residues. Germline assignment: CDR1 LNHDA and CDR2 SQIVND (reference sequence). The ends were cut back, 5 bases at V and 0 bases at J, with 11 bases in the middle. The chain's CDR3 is CASSPDPYSYEQYF. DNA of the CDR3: TGTGCCAGTAGTCCCGACCCATACTCCTACGAGCAGTACTTC.

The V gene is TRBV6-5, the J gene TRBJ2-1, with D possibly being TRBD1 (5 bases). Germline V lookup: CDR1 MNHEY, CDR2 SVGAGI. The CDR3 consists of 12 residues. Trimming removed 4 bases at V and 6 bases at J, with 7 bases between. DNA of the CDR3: TGTGCCAGCAGTTTGGGGCTCAATGAGCAGTTCTTC. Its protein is CASSLGLNEQFF.

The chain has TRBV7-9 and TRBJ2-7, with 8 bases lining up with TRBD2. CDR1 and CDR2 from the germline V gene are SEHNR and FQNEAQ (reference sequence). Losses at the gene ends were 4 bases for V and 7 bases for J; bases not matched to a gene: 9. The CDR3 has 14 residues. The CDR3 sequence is CASSSGLGPNEQYF. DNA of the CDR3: TGTGCCAGCAGCTCGGGACTAGGGCCGAATGAGCAGTACTTC. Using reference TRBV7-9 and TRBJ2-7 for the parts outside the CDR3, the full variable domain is DTGVSQNPRHKITKRGQNVTFRCDPISEHNRLYWYRQTLGQGPEFLTYFQNEAQLEKSRLLSDRFSAERPKGSFSTLEIQRTEQGDSAMYLCASSSGLGPNEQYFGPGTRLTVT.

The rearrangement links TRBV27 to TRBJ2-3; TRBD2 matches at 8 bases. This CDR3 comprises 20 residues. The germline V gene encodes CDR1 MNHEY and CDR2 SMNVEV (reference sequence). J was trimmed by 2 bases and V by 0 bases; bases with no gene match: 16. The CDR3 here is CASSLSAGGYGVSYTDTQYF. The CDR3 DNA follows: TGTGCCAGCAGTTTATCGGCGGGAGGATACGGAGTCTCCTACACAGATACGCAGTATTTT.

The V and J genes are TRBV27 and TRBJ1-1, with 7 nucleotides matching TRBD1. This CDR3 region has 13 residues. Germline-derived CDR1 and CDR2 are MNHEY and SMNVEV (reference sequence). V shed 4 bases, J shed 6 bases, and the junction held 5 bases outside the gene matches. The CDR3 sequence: CASSSPTGSEAFF. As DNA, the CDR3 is TGTGCCAGCAGTTCTCCGACAGGGTCTGAAGCTTTCTTT.